This TCR beta chain originates from a study of cytomegalovirus exposure and HLA in healthy donors. Primers included in the PCR were 60 Vbeta and 13 Jbeta primers. Sequencing was performed with immunoSEQ multiplex PCR; in TCRdb, only in-frame clones are kept and a portion is missing. The sample consists of 150,000 or so clones, around 84% of them appearing once. Trimming shortened V by 5 bases and J by 9 bases, and 11 bases separated the two germline ends. Per germline, CDR1 MNHEY and CDR2 SMNVEV (reference sequence). CDR3 size: 12 residues. The TCR originated in a middle-aged man in good health and CMV-seronegative. J is TRBJ2-1 and V is TRBV27; tentatively, D is TRBD2 (6 bases). The specimen sequenced was PBMCs. The CDR3 bases are TGTGCCAGCAGTATACTAGCCGGTGAGCAGTTCTTC. Translation gives CASSILAGEQFF.